This T cell receptor (beta chain) is drawn from a study of OX40 agonist ivuxolimab in advanced cancers. Overall study: Three patients, one with hepatocellular carcinoma and two with cutaneous melanoma, responded partially.

The sampling schedule covered blood at baseline, cycle 4 day 1, and cycle 7 day 1. Germline V gene lookup returns CDR1 GTSNPN and CDR2 SVGIG (reference sequence). This CDR3 has 15 amino acids. V dropped 0 bases and J dropped 3; count of bases not matched to a gene: 1. TCRdb keeps only in-frame clones here, not all; method: immunoSEQ multiplex PCR. The sample has tens of thousands of clones, approximately 75% seen once. Sample: CD4+ or CD8+ T cells sorted from blood, taken in a trial of the OX40 agonist ivuxolimab. The TCR comes from an adult with an advanced solid tumor such as melanoma, head and neck, liver or kidney cancer. The chain couples TRBV30 to TRBJ2-1; 11 bases are a match to TRBD2. Written as DNA, the CDR3 is TGTGCCTGGAGTGTCGGACTAGCGGGCTACAATGAGCAGTTCTTC. This encodes CAWSVGLAGYNEQFF.